A single sample gave rise to the 16 T cell receptor beta chains below, sequenced in a study of T cell changes during pregnancy in multiple sclerosis. Profiling relied on immunoSEQ multiplex PCR, and the TCRdb table lists in-frame clones only, not all of them. In the table there are about 83,000 clones, roughly nine tenths of which are singletons. This specimen consisted of PBMCs, obtained in the first trimester of pregnancy. The receptor source for this set is a female donor in good health, serving as a control in a pregnancy study. Some clones in this sample may be carry-over from other donors' samples.

V usage is TRBV7-8 and J usage is TRBJ1-4; maybe TRBD1 (5 bases). The germline V and J ends were trimmed by 1 base and 7 bases, with 13 bases remaining between them. The CDR3 loop spans 15 amino acids. CDR1 is SGHVS, CDR2 FQNEAQ, per germline. CDR3 in amino acids: CASSLDVGLGEKLFF. Written as DNA, the CDR3 is TGTGCCAGCAGCTTAGATGTGGGGCTGGGTGAAAAACTGTTTTTT.

The chain uses TRBV10-1 and TRBJ2-1; D gene ambiguous. This CDR3 spans 16 amino acids. Germline CDR1 reads WNHNN; CDR2 reads SYGVQD (reference sequence). Trimming took 1 base from V and 1 from J, leaving 11 bases between them. CDR3 DNA sequence: TGCGCCAGCAGTGAGTATGAAGGCGGTTCCTACAATGAGCAGTTCTTC. It specifies CASSEYEGGSYNEQFF.

This clone was seen only once. The J gene is TRBJ2-7, the V gene TRBV5-1; a weak D match, TRBD2 (6 bases). V was clipped by 0 bases and J by 3 bases, with 13 bases between them. Per the germline V gene, CDR1 is SGHRS and CDR2 is YFSETQ. The length of the CDR3 is 15 residues. In DNA form, the CDR3 reads TGCGCCAGCAGCTTGGCGCGGCGGGGCAACTACGAGCAGTACTTC. Translation: CASSLARRGNYEQYF.

The chain couples TRBV4-2 to TRBJ2-1; D may be TRBD2 (5 bases). CDR1 is LGHNA and CDR2 is YNFKEQ in the germline V gene. V gave up 5 bases and J gave up 9 bases, with 11 bases separating them. The CDR3 extends over 12 amino acids. The CDR3 region is CASSWVGGEQFF. The CDR3, as DNA: TGTGCCAGCAGCTGGGTAGGAGGTGAGCAGTTCTTC.

In its sample, this clone was seen once. J is TRBJ2-5 and V is TRBV6-1; 9 nucleotides line up with TRBD2. The DNA matches TRBJ2-7 better at its end, which makes the J call doubtful. The CDR3 covers 15 residues. Germline CDR1 is MNHNS and CDR2 is SASEGT. CDR3 amino acids: CASSVETSGSYEQYF. CDR3 nucleotides: TGTGCCAGCAGTGTAGAGACTAGCGGCTCCTACGAGCAGTACTTC.

For the CDR3, the DNA is TGCGCCAGCAGCCAAAGCAGGGGGCGCACTGAAGCTTTCTTT. Its protein product is CASSQSRGRTEAFF. The chain combines TRBV4-3 with TRBJ1-1; TRBD1 agrees at 8 bases. CDR1 LGHNA and CDR2 YSLEER come from the germline V gene. This CDR3 has 14 residues. V was clipped by 2 bases and J by 4 bases; unmatched bases: 3.

V usage is TRBV13 and J usage is TRBJ2-5, with 7 nucleotides matching TRBD2. With the DNA end fitting TRBJ2-7 better, the J assignment may be wrong. The CDR3 sequence is 14 residues long. Germline lookup yields CDR1 PRHDT and CDR2 FYEKMQ (reference sequence). CDR3 DNA sequence: TGTGCCAGCAGCAACCGACTAGCTGGTCACGAGCAGTACTTC. Its translation is CASSNRLAGHEQYF.

The chain is built from TRBV6-4 and TRBJ2-7; D perhaps matches TRBD2 (5 bases). The germline V and J ends were trimmed by 7 bases and 3 bases, with 10 bases remaining between them. This CDR3 has 12 amino acids. CDR1 is MRHNA, CDR2 SNTAGT, per germline. The CDR3 sequence is CASIPRGYEQYF. In nucleotides, the CDR3 is TGTGCCAGCATACCCCGGGGCTACGAGCAGTACTTC.

The chain links TRBV4-1 to TRBJ1-4; a weak D match, TRBD1 (6 bases). V was cut by 1 base and J by 9 bases, with 15 bases left in between. CDR1 and CDR2 from the germline V gene are MGHRA and YSYEKL. The length of the CDR3 is 15 residues. The DNA of the CDR3 is TGCGCCAGCAGCCAAGCTTTCCGGGACACCAAAAAACTGTTTTTT. Translating gives CASSQAFRDTKKLFF.

J is TRBJ1-5 and V is TRBV7-9; D ambiguous. Germline values: CDR1 SEHNR, CDR2 FQNEAQ (reference sequence). The V end lost 0 bases, the J end lost 4 bases, and 10 bases lay between the germline ends. CDR3 length: 15 residues. The CDR3 sequence: CASSLADTANQPQHF. The CDR3 DNA follows: TGTGCCAGCAGCTTAGCTGACACGGCTAATCAGCCCCAGCATTTT.

The chain is built from TRBV13 and TRBJ1-6, with 12 bases fitting TRBD1. The CDR3 contains 16 residues. J gave up 10 bases and V 1 base, and 5 bases lay outside the gene matches. From germline, CDR1 is PRHDT and CDR2 FYEKMQ (reference sequence). The CDR3 region is CASSLEGTGGRSPLHF. The CDR3 bases are TGTGCCAGCAGCTTAGAGGGGACAGGGGGCCGGTCACCCCTCCACTTT.

This clone was counted a single time. This chain uses TRBV7-8 with TRBJ2-3, with TRBD2 as a possible D gene (5 bases). Trimming took 2 bases from V and 1 from J, leaving 10 bases between them. This CDR3 has 15 amino acids. CDR1 is SGHVS, CDR2 FQNEAQ, per germline. This CDR3 is CASSLKRVGTDTQYF. In DNA form, the CDR3 reads TGTGCCAGCAGCTTAAAGAGGGTGGGCACAGATACGCAGTATTTT.

The gene calls are TRBV6-5 and TRBJ2-2; D is possibly TRBD2 (7 bases). Trimming took off 6 bases at V and 7 bases at J, with 18 bases between the two ends. This CDR3 region has 15 residues. CDR1 is MNHEY, CDR2 SVGAGI, per germline. CDR3 sequence reads: CASSQKGGSVGELFF. The CDR3 DNA reads TGTGCCAGCAGCCAAAAGGGGGGGTCGGTCGGGGAGCTGTTTTTT.

The chain carries TRBV19 and TRBJ2-1; 7 bases match TRBD2. The ends lost 5 bases at V and 5 bases at J; junction bases unmatched: 6. CDR1 is LNHDA and CDR2 is SQIVND in the germline V gene (reference sequence). The CDR3 is 14 amino acids. In DNA, the CDR3 is TGTGCCAGTAGTTGGCTAGCGGCGAACAATGAGCAGTTCTTC. Translated: CASSWLAANNEQFF.

This chain connects TRBV5-1 to TRBJ2-1; D is possibly TRBD1 (6 bases). The CDR3 consists of 14 residues. Germline lookup yields CDR1 SGHRS and CDR2 YFSETQ. With 3 bases removed from V and 8 bases from J, the gap between germline ends came to 15 bases. Written as DNA, the CDR3 is TGCGCCAGCAGCTGGGGGCCTCCCCGGGATGAGCAGTTCTTC. Encoded protein: CASSWGPPRDEQFF.

This clone was recorded only once. The chain combines TRBV28 with TRBJ2-1, with TRBD2 matching 12 bases. The CDR3 extends over 14 amino acids. Germline V gene lookup returns CDR1 MDHEN and CDR2 SYDVKM. Trimming cost V 10 bases and J 6 bases; bases outside gene matches: 7. The CDR3 spells CAISLAGGPNEQFF. The CDR3 nucleotides read TGTGCCATATCCCTAGCGGGGGGGCCCAATGAGCAGTTCTTC.